The entry below describes one T cell receptor beta chain. No antigen is known for it. No much larger clone exists at a distance of one base, and base qualities are not known. From the cysteine up to the phenylalanine, the CDR3 has a length of 14 residues. Only the CDR3 region is kept as DNA, spanning 42 bases read in frame from base 1. V lost 11 bases and J lost 2 bases; the stretch between them is 17 bases long. The germline V gene provides CDR1 MNHEY and CDR2 SVGAGI. The collaborating institutions used their own protocols to collect whole blood in K2EDTA tubes. For TCRbeta analysis, collaborators shipped samples as frozen whole blood, isolated PBMCs, or DNA extracted from either of those sample types. This record belongs to a study of blood T cell repertoires in COVID-19 (dated by TCRdb to about 2020). For the study in its entirety: Samples from collaborators originated in the United States, Italy and Spain and spanned both the acute and convalescent phases of COVID-19. Samples were obtained from the ongoing ImmuneRACE study (first 160 participants) and from 1,254 subjects provided by 6 global collaborators. The repertoires were released in a freely available public database intended as a resource for research on the immune response to SARS-CoV-2. Where HLA class I and class II types were available, the types were taken from metadata supplied by the sample provider, not from assay-based typing. The material from the prospective study consisted of cDNA or gDNA derived from T cells, B-cell-depleted T cells, or PBMCs. Deeply sampled blood TCRbeta repertoires from subjects exposed to, actively infected with, or recovered from COVID-19 were included in the dataset. A de-identified subject ID, COVID-19 status, age in years and sex were almost always included in the sample metadata.

The immunoSEQ Assay, a bias-controlled multiplex PCR, was used to amplify TCRbeta CDR3 regions from genomic DNA. Concerning the study's data processing: Within the assay, amplification of reference gene primers was used to estimate how many nucleated cells each sample contained. To quantify the absolute abundance of each unique TCRbeta CDR3 rearrangement, sequence reads were collapsed and filtered. For each sample, productive Simpson clonality was calculated as the square root of Simpson's diversity index across productive rearrangements. Imported from immuneACCESS, the table was reduced by TCRdb to in-frame sequences with V and J called. These copies leave out some clones; in studies compared against another copy, an unresolved V gene accounts for under half, and the cause of the remainder is not known. That table supplies the V and J calls and clone size; D and trimming were determined from the DNA. A total of 110,000 to 150,000 clones appear in this sample, just under 80% of them only once. 1.9% of the sample lies in the top ten.

What the study reported, not specific to this receptor: The amount of clinical and demographic metadata varied by source and participant and was provided uncurated.

Recombination linked TRBV6-5 to TRBJ2-3; the D gene cannot be resolved reliably. The sample comprised peripheral blood. The sequence came from a woman aged 60-70 years with acute or convalescent COVID-19. The CDR3 protein is CAGSLSSNTDTQYF. The nucleotide sequence reads TGTGCCGGTTCCCTGAGTAGTAACACAGATACGCAGTATTTT.